This T cell receptor (beta chain) came from a study of cytomegalovirus exposure and HLA in healthy donors. The PCR contained 60 Vbeta and 13 Jbeta primers. Repertoires were generated with immunoSEQ multiplex PCR, while TCRdb's copy carries only in-frame clones and drops some. The sample has about 180,000 clones, 77% seen once. Per germline, CDR1 SGHRS and CDR2 YFSETQ. The V and J ends lost 3 bases and 6 bases, in that order; junction bases with no gene match: 2. The CDR3 extends over 15 amino acids. This chain joins TRBV5-1 and TRBJ2-1; TRBD2 agrees at 14 bases. This sequence was found in a woman aged 25-40 years in good health and CMV-seropositive. Sequencing was carried out using PBMCs. CDR3 sequence (DNA): TGCGCCAGCAGCTCGGGGACTAGCGGGGGCAATGAGCAGTTCTTC. Encoded protein: CASSSGTSGGNEQFF.